This T cell receptor beta chain is from a study of shared clonotypes between healthy human individuals. Study background: Per donor, three plates held CD4 naive cells, three held CD4 memory, two held CD8 naive and one held CD8 memory. Broader study findings: Rarefaction showed that sequencing of sorted subsets was incomplete (despite large depth). Against clonotypes common to all four donors, non-shared ones had lower generation probabilities.

As for this clone: Its specificity is not known.

Assay: immunoSEQ multiplex PCR; the TCRdb copy retains only in-frame clones and omits some. This table holds about 2.1 million clones, just over 90% found once. CD45RO negativity and positive selection for CCR7 defined naive CD8 cells, a population that excluded terminally differentiated effector memory CD45RA+ cells. Germline CDR1 and CDR2: SGHRS and YFSETQ. This CDR3 region has 16 residues. V lost 0 bases and J 0 bases, leaving 12 bases between the germline ends. The sequenced material came from naive CD8+ T cells from PBMCs. This sequence was found in a man in his late teens or twenties in good health. Some clones in this sample may be carry-over from other donors' samples. This chain links TRBV5-1 with TRBJ1-1; D may be TRBD1 (6 bases). CDR3 amino acids: CASSLGQTGVNTEAFF. As DNA, the CDR3 is TGCGCCAGCAGCTTGGGGCAGACAGGAGTGAACACTGAAGCTTTCTTT.